A selection of T cell receptor beta chains follows, all from one sample in a study of T cells in Graves' hyperthyroidism and ophthalmopathy. One entry per CDR3 protein, called by TCRdb with MiXCR from the multiplex PCR reads. The table includes hundreds of thousands of distinct CDR3 sequences, 14% detected once. Sequencing input: blood. Source of these receptors: a woman aged 18-29 years with Graves' hyperthyroidism. Each CDR3 is given with its conserved first and last residue. The D gene is left open where the match is weak. The size of a clone is reported for some rows only, either as once, few or many, or as a class for expanded clones.

J gene	V gene	clone size	D gene	CDR3 DNA	CDR3 protein
TRBJ2-3	TRBV28	many	TRBD2	TGTGCCAGCCAATACAGCAGGAAAGGAGCGGGAGGGACAGATACGCAGTATTTT	CASQYSRKGAGGTDTQYF
TRBJ1-1	TRBV7-2	many	.	TGTGCCAGCAGCTCGGGGAGGGGGGCAGACACTGAAGCTTTCTTT	CASSSGRGADTEAFF
TRBJ2-1	TRBV28	many	TRBD2	TGTGCCAGCAGAGATCGAACTAGCGCTTACAATGAGCAGTTCTTC	CASRDRTSAYNEQFF
TRBJ1-1	TRBV5-6	.	.	TGTGCCAGCAGTCAAGCGGGACCTGAAGCTTTCTTT	CASSQAGPEAFF
TRBJ1-1	TRBV5-1	many	.	TGCGCCAGCAGCGTTGGGACAACTCCGAACACTGAAGCTTTCTTT	CASSVGTTPNTEAFF
TRBJ2-1	TRBV11-1	few	.	TGTGCCAGCAGCTATCTATCGAACAATGAGCAGTTCTTC	CASSYLSNNEQFF
TRBJ2-3	TRBV9	few	.	TGTGCCAGCAGCGAACCCCTGAAGGTTGGGAGGGATACGCAGTATTTT	CASSEPLKVGRDTQYF
TRBJ2-1	TRBV11-1	.	TRBD1	TGTGCCAGCAGCGCACAGACAGGGACCTACAATGAGCAGTTCTTC	CASSAQTGTYNEQFF
TRBJ2-2	TRBV20-1	few	TRBD1	TGCAGTGCTCGTGGGACAGGGGGTACCGGGGAGCTGTTTTTT	CSARGTGGTGELFF
TRBJ2-1	TRBV7-2	many	.	TGTGCCAGCAGCCCAGGAAGGCGAGGTGAGCAGTTCTTC	CASSPGRRGEQFF
TRBJ1-3	TRBV18	.	.	TGTGCCAGCTCACTCCGGACGTCTCTCAGCTCTGGAAACACCATATATTTT	CASSLRTSLSSGNTIYF
TRBJ2-3	TRBV19	many	TRBD2	TGTGCCAGTAGTACCGGACTAGACACAGATACGCAGTATTTT	CASSTGLDTDTQYF
TRBJ2-7	TRBV7-9	few	TRBD2	TGTGCCAGCAGCCCTCGAAATCTACGGGGGGAGCGCTACGAGCAGTACTTC	CASSPRNLRGERYEQYF
TRBJ2-3	TRBV24-1	.	TRBD2	TGTGCCACCAGTGATTGGGGACTAGCGTATGGCACAGATACGCAGTATTTT	CATSDWGLAYGTDTQYF
TRBJ2-7	TRBV29-1	many	.	TGCAGCGTTGAAGATCGGGACGACGAGCAGTACTTC	CSVEDRDDEQYF
TRBJ2-1	TRBV20-1	.	TRBD2	TGCAGTGCCGAGCCACCGACTAGCGGGAGTGGAGATGAGCAGTTCTTC	CSAEPPTSGSGDEQFF
TRBJ1-6	TRBV6-1	.	.	TGTGCCAGCAGTGAAAGGGGAGGATCACCCCTCCACTTT	CASSERGGSPLHF
TRBJ2-1	TRBV30	.	TRBD1	TGTGCCTGGAGGCCATACAGGGGGCTAGGGAATGAGCAGTTCTTC	CAWRPYRGLGNEQFF
TRBJ2-1	TRBV5-8	many	.	TGTGCCAGCAGCTTGTTCCACAGGGAGAGTTCCTACAATGAGCAGTTCTTC	CASSLFHRESSYNEQFF
TRBJ2-3	TRBV10-3	.	TRBD2	TGTGCCGCCGGACTAGCGGGAGAAGATACGCAGTATTTT	CAAGLAGEDTQYF
TRBJ2-1	TRBV2	many	.	TGTGCCAGCAGTAAGGAGGGGGCACAGGACAATGAGCAGTTCTTC	CASSKEGAQDNEQFF
TRBJ1-1	TRBV2	many	.	TGTGCCAGCCGTATGGAGGGCCGGAACACTGAAGCTTTCTTT	CASRMEGRNTEAFF
TRBJ2-7	TRBV11-3	many	TRBD2	TGTGCCAGCAGCACTTCTAGCGGGAGCTCCTACGAGCAGTACTTC	CASSTSSGSSYEQYF
TRBJ2-3	TRBV20-1	few	.	TGCAGTGCTAGAGATAGAAGGCGGCGGCTTACTTCGTCTAGCACAGATACGCAGTATTTT	CSARDRRRRLTSSSTDTQYF
TRBJ2-5	TRBV6-2/TRBV6-3	.	TRBD2	TGTGCCAGCTTGGGACTACAAGAGACCCAGTACTTC	CASLGLQETQYF
TRBJ2-7	TRBV24-1	.	TRBD1	TGTGCCACCAGTGAGGGACAGGGGTTACCCTACGAGCAGTACTTC	CATSEGQGLPYEQYF
TRBJ2-1	TRBV6-2/TRBV6-3	few	.	TGTGCCAGTAGGTTCCAGGGGCGGCAGGGAGTAGGACTTTGGGGCAATGAGCAGTTCTTC	CASRFQGRQGVGLWGNEQFF
TRBJ1-5	TRBV6-1	.	.	TGTGCCAGCAGTGACACCTACAGGGCTGATCAGCCCCAGCATTTT	CASSDTYRADQPQHF
TRBJ2-3	TRBV12-3/TRBV12-4	many	TRBD2	TGTGCCAGCAGCCCTAGCGGGAGGGCCACAGATACGCAGTATTTT	CASSPSGRATDTQYF
TRBJ1-2	TRBV2	.	.	TGTGCCAGCAGTGAAAGTTTTGGCCAAGGGTACTATGGCTACACCTTC	CASSESFGQGYYGYTF
TRBJ2-5	TRBV19	.	TRBD1	TGTGCCAGTAGTATCTCCAGGACAGGGAAAGAGACCCAGTACTTC	CASSISRTGKETQYF
TRBJ1-2	TRBV9	many	.	TGTGCCAGCAGCGCATCCGGGACGGCGAACTATGGCTACACCTTC	CASSASGTANYGYTF
TRBJ2-3	TRBV3-1	many	.	TGTGCCAGCAGCCAAGTGACTACCATCACAGATACGCAGTATTTT	CASSQVTTITDTQYF
TRBJ1-2	TRBV7-9	once	.	TGTGCCAGCAGCTTAGCGGGGCAGGATGGCTACACCTTC	CASSLAGQDGYTF
TRBJ1-5	TRBV12-3/TRBV12-4	.	TRBD1	TGTGCCAGCAGACAGGGGACGAATCAGCCCCAGCATTTT	CASRQGTNQPQHF
TRBJ2-7	TRBV6-1	few	TRBD2	TGTGCCAGCAACGATGTCGGCGGGAGGAGTGGTGTCCCCTACGAGCAGTACTTC	CASNDVGGRSGVPYEQYF
TRBJ1-4	TRBV11-3	many	.	TGTGCCAGCAGCGTCGGAGTGGGGGAGTTTGGTGAAAAACTGTTTTTT	CASSVGVGEFGEKLFF
TRBJ2-2	TRBV18	.	.	TGTGCCAGCTCACCAGTAGACCCCACCGGGGAGCTGTTTTTT	CASSPVDPTGELFF
TRBJ1-1	TRBV15	.	.	TGTGCCACCGCTTTAGTCAAGGGGACTCTGAACACTGAAGCTTTCTTT	CATALVKGTLNTEAFF